These T cell receptor beta chains were read from a single sample in a study of beta chain features in type 1 diabetes. Repertoires were generated with immunoSEQ multiplex PCR, while TCRdb's copy carries only in-frame clones and drops some. Found here are 600,000 to 750,000 clones, 12% of them singletons; the top ten hold more than 0.09%. The specimen was naive CD4+ T cells from blood. All receptors derive from a man aged 25-45 years with type 1 diabetes. Both conserved end residues are part of each CDR3. Fields, in order: V gene, J gene, clone size, CDR3 protein. For some rows the clone size is stated as once, few or many, or as a class when expanded; others skip it.

V: TRBV23-1; J: TRBJ1-3; size: NA; CDR3: CATSMVAGNTIYF
V: TRBV6-6; J: TRBJ2-5; size: NA; CDR3: CASSSGQPQETQYF
V: TRBV28; J: TRBJ2-2; size: NA; CDR3: CASSSTGEVTGELFF
V: TRBV10-3; J: TRBJ2-5; size: NA; CDR3: CAISVEGETQYF
V: TRBV5-1; J: TRBJ1-6; size: few; CDR3: CASSLGGPDSPLHF
V: TRBV4-3; J: TRBJ2-2; size: NA; CDR3: CASSDRDNAGELFF
V: TRBV7-6; J: TRBJ2-3; size: few; CDR3: CASSPGGGFSTDTQYF
V: TRBV2; J: TRBJ2-2; size: few; CDR3: CASSETGWSAGELFF
V: TRBV29-1; J: TRBJ1-1; size: NA; CDR3: CSVIMTAINTEAFF
V: TRBV7-2; J: TRBJ1-2; size: few; CDR3: CASSSNPGQGALGGYTF
V: TRBV7-2; J: TRBJ2-3; size: NA; CDR3: CASSFKRLGHTQYF
V: TRBV5-1; J: TRBJ2-5; size: NA; CDR3: CASSLAYFASGGPGGETQYF
V: TRBV5-1; J: TRBJ2-5; size: NA; CDR3: CASSLGTYQETQYF
V: TRBV4-2; J: TRBJ2-5; size: NA; CDR3: CASSQSTVGGEETQYF
V: TRBV28; J: TRBJ2-1; size: NA; CDR3: CASSRGEQFF
V: TRBV7-2; J: TRBJ2-5; size: NA; CDR3: CASSRTGKETQYF
V: TRBV14; J: TRBJ1-2; size: NA; CDR3: CASSAHRAAYGYTF
V: TRBV28; J: TRBJ1-6; size: few; CDR3: CASSFSNRVPLHF
V: TRBV5-1; J: TRBJ2-5; size: NA; CDR3: CASSYERTSGETQYF
V: TRBV7-2; J: TRBJ2-5; size: NA; CDR3: CASSLGTSGGRETQYF
V: TRBV9; J: TRBJ2-7; size: NA; CDR3: CASSVSGQREQYF
V: TRBV2; J: TRBJ1-2; size: NA; CDR3: CASSPARDYGYTF
V: TRBV9; J: TRBJ2-3; size: few; CDR3: CASSVVGLAVPDTQYF
V: TRBV30; J: TRBJ2-5; size: NA; CDR3: CAWDVRGGLETQYF
V: TRBV4-2; J: TRBJ2-1; size: few; CDR3: CASSRQLAGNYNEQFF
V: TRBV4-3; J: TRBJ1-2; size: few; CDR3: CASSQDRGSHYGYTF
V: TRBV5-1; J: TRBJ2-6; size: NA; CDR3: CASKIDRDLAVLTF
V: TRBV5-6; J: TRBJ1-4; size: NA; CDR3: CASSLGDSSEKLFF
V: TRBV7-9; J: TRBJ2-7; size: NA; CDR3: CASSLGGQGTF
V: TRBV7-9; J: TRBJ2-4; size: NA; CDR3: CASSPPSPLAKNIQYF
V: TRBV7-2; J: TRBJ1-2; size: NA; CDR3: CASSYGLNGYTF
V: TRBV2; J: TRBJ1-2; size: NA; CDR3: CATRTGISDGYTF
V: TRBV14; J: TRBJ2-5; size: NA; CDR3: CASSQLRQGARQETQYF
V: TRBV5-1; J: TRBJ1-6; size: NA; CDR3: CASSLLARADSPLHF
V: TRBV5-6; J: TRBJ2-7; size: few; CDR3: CASSLGTGGYEQYF
V: TRBV7-2; J: TRBJ2-6; size: NA; CDR3: CASTPGPLGGANVLTF
V: TRBV9; J: TRBJ2-5; size: NA; CDR3: CASSVGIAKRRETQYF
V: TRBV23-1; J: TRBJ1-5; size: NA; CDR3: CASSQPGGGEVQPQHF
V: TRBV10-3; J: TRBJ2-2; size: NA; CDR3: CAISGPAATLNTGELFF
V: TRBV30; J: TRBJ1-4; size: NA; CDR3: CAWTRTGANEKLFF
V: TRBV27; J: TRBJ2-2; size: NA; CDR3: CASSPGQGNTGELFF
V: TRBV5-8; J: TRBJ2-1; size: NA; CDR3: CASSLQYNEQFF
V: TRBV7-2; J: TRBJ1-1; size: NA; CDR3: CASSKQRNTEAFF
V: TRBV29-1; J: TRBJ1-4; size: few; CDR3: CSVAQGTVNEKLFF
V: TRBV12-5; J: TRBJ2-1; size: few; CDR3: CASGLGRAGGEQFF
V: TRBV11-2; J: TRBJ2-3; size: few; CDR3: CASSFQLVATDTQYF
V: TRBV2; J: TRBJ1-5; size: NA; CDR3: CASSVDRGNQPQHF
V: TRBV7-6; J: TRBJ2-3; size: NA; CDR3: CASSFSGGRDTQYF
V: TRBV2; J: TRBJ2-1; size: few; CDR3: CASRGSTSSYNEQFF
V: TRBV14; J: TRBJ2-1; size: NA; CDR3: CASSRTSGGDYNEQFF
V: TRBV30; J: TRBJ1-3; size: few; CDR3: CAWSGSSRGADGNTIYF
V: TRBV14; J: TRBJ2-3; size: NA; CDR3: CASSQLAGGSTDTQYF
V: TRBV25-1; J: TRBJ2-2; size: NA; CDR3: CASSEYLGTGELFF
V: TRBV7-2; J: TRBJ1-3; size: few; CDR3: CASSLPTDPSGNTIYF
V: TRBV6-5; J: TRBJ1-6; size: NA; CDR3: CASSYLDRGQNSPLHF
V: TRBV4-3; J: TRBJ2-5; size: few; CDR3: CASSQEWAQETQYF
V: TRBV21-1; J: TRBJ2-3; size: few; CDR3: CASRSSGGDTQYF
V: TRBV6-5; J: TRBJ2-2; size: NA; CDR3: CASRNTGELFF